A selection of T cell receptor beta chains follows, all from one sample in a study of shared clonotypes between healthy human individuals. Repertoires were generated with immunoSEQ multiplex PCR, while TCRdb's copy carries only in-frame clones and drops some. The data hold around 750,000 clones, with approximately 79% observed a single time. The source material was memory CD4+ T cells sorted from blood. The receptors derive from a woman aged 25 to 45 in good health. Both conserved end residues are part of each CDR3. Fields, in order: D gene, clone size, J gene, V gene, CDR3 DNA, CDR3 protein. D genes are given only for firm matches. Clone size, where shown, is once, few, many, or a class for clones that have expanded.

. few TRBJ2-6 TRBV28 TGTGCCAGCAGTCCCTTCTCTGGGGCCAACGTCCTGACTTTC CASSPFSGANVLTF
. . TRBJ2-2 TRBV28 TGTGCCAGCAGTTTATTTGGGTTTCCCGGGGAGCTGTTTTTT CASSLFGFPGELFF
. . TRBJ2-1 TRBV2 TGTGCCAGCTGGGGGGCTCTAGGAGGCAATGAGCAGTTCTTC CASWGALGGNEQFF
. many TRBJ2-7 TRBV2 TGTGCCAGCCTTCGGAGGTCCGAGAGTAACTCCTACGAGCAGTACTTC CASLRRSESNSYEQYF
TRBD1 . TRBJ2-2 TRBV5-5 TGTGCCAGCAGCTACACAGGGGGCGCGGGGACCGGGGAGCTGTTTTTT CASSYTGGAGTGELFF
. . TRBJ2-1 TRBV7-3 TGTGCCAGCAGCTTATTTTGGGATTATGAGCAGTTCTTC CASSLFWDYEQFF
TRBD1 . TRBJ2-7 TRBV11-2 TGTGCCAGCAGCTCTACAGGGGGCCCTCTTTACGAGCAGTACTTC CASSSTGGPLYEQYF
TRBD2 . TRBJ2-3 TRBV5-1 TGCGCCAGCAGCGGGAGCGGGAGACACGCAGATACGCAGTATTTT CASSGSGRHADTQYF
. . TRBJ1-5 TRBV29-1 TGCAGCGTTGCCCAGGGCGGGAGCAATCAGCCCCAGCATTTT CSVAQGGSNQPQHF
TRBD2 . TRBJ2-1 TRBV6-1 TGTGCCAGCAGGGATATAGCGGGAGTCCCCAATGAGCAGTTCTTC CASRDIAGVPNEQFF
. . TRBJ2-2 TRBV4-2 TGTGCCAGCAGCCAAGAAGGCAGACCGAACACCGGGGAGCTGTTTTTT CASSQEGRPNTGELFF
. few TRBJ1-5 TRBV28 TGTGCCAGCAGTCTCACGCTTAGCCAGCATTTT CASSLTLSQHF
. once TRBJ2-3 TRBV18 TGTGCCAGCTCACCTCCGAGCCAGGGATTCACAGATACGCAGTATTTT CASSPPSQGFTDTQYF
TRBD1 . TRBJ1-5 TRBV19 TGTGCCAGCAGGACAGGGGGTAACAATCAGCCCCAGCATTTT CASRTGGNNQPQHF
TRBD2 . TRBJ2-3 TRBV11-1 TGTGCCAGCAGCTCGGGACTAGCTATAAGCACAGATACGCAGTATTTT CASSSGLAISTDTQYF
. . TRBJ1-2 TRBV5-4 TGTGCCAGCAGTCTCGAGATTAACTATGGCTACACCTTC CASSLEINYGYTF
TRBD2 . TRBJ2-2 TRBV2 TGTGCCAGCAGAAGACTAGCGGGGAAGACCGGGGAGCTGTTTTTT CASRRLAGKTGELFF
TRBD1 . TRBJ2-5 TRBV27 TGTGCCAGCAGTTCTTTACGACAGGGGTTGGAGACCCAGTACTTC CASSSLRQGLETQYF
. . TRBJ2-5 TRBV7-9 TGTGCCAGCAGCTTAATGGCGCAGGGAGAGACCCAGTACTTC CASSLMAQGETQYF
TRBD2 few TRBJ2-4 TRBV29-1 TGCAGCGTTGAAAATTTGGGAGCGGGGTCCAAAAACATTCAGTACTTC CSVENLGAGSKNIQYF
. . TRBJ2-7 TRBV18 TGTGCCAGCTCACCATCTAGAACCCCGGACGAGCAGTACTTC CASSPSRTPDEQYF
. . TRBJ1-1 TRBV6-6 TGTGCCAGCAAGGGGTTAGGGAACACTGAAGCTTTCTTT CASKGLGNTEAFF
. . TRBJ2-3 TRBV2 TGTGCCAGCAGTGAGGTGGGGTACGGGGGCCCTAGCACAGATACGCAGTATTTT CASSEVGYGGPSTDTQYF
TRBD1 many TRBJ2-5 TRBV5-1 TGCGCCAGCAGCTGGGACAGTACGGCAGAGACCCAGTACTTC CASSWDSTAETQYF
TRBD1 . TRBJ2-3 TRBV29-1 TGCAGCGTTCGGACAGGGATAGGGGGAGATACGCAGTATTTT CSVRTGIGGDTQYF
TRBD2 . TRBJ2-5 TRBV5-4 TGTGCCAGCAGCTTTGGGGGAGGGCCCGCGGAGACCCAGTACTTC CASSFGGGPAETQYF
. . TRBJ2-3 TRBV19 TGTGCCAGCCTCGACAGCACAGATACGCAGTATTTT CASLDSTDTQYF
. many TRBJ1-5 TRBV4-1 TGCGCCAGCAGCCAAGATGAAGGCAATCAGCCCCAGCATTTT CASSQDEGNQPQHF
. . TRBJ1-1 TRBV5-8 TGTGCCAGCAGCTTTATAGGAAGGGGTGAAGCTTTCTTT CASSFIGRGEAFF
. . TRBJ1-2 TRBV2 TGTGCCAGCAGTACTGTGGACGGAGGGAATGGCTACACCTTC CASSTVDGGNGYTF
. . TRBJ2-7 TRBV7-9 TGTGCCAGCAGCTTAGGACTTAACTCCTACGAGCAGTACTTC CASSLGLNSYEQYF
. . TRBJ1-2 TRBV6-5 TGTGCCAGCAGCCAAAGGACGGGCCATGGCTACACCTTC CASSQRTGHGYTF
TRBD2 once TRBJ2-7 TRBV7-8 TGTGCCAGCAGCTTAGAGGCGGGAGGGTTTCGGGAGCAGTACTTC CASSLEAGGFREQYF
. . TRBJ2-3 TRBV2 TGTGCCAGCAGTGAGGATTTTAGCACAGATACGCAGTATTTT CASSEDFSTDTQYF
. . TRBJ2-7 TRBV14 TGTGCCAGCAGCCCGGGCCCGCAACCTTACGAGCAGTACTTC CASSPGPQPYEQYF
. . TRBJ1-1 TRBV11-2 TGTGCCAGCAGCTTAGATCTCCCGGACATGAACACTGAAGCTTTCTTT CASSLDLPDMNTEAFF
TRBD1 once TRBJ2-7 TRBV28 TGTGCCAGCAGTCTTAGACAGGGAACCTACGAGCAGTACTTC CASSLRQGTYEQYF
. . TRBJ2-7 TRBV10-3 TGTGCCATCATGGGACCGTCGTCCTACGAGCAGTACTTC CAIMGPSSYEQYF
. . TRBJ2-2 TRBV2 TGTGCCAGCAGTGTAACAAGAAACACCGGGGAGCTGTTTTTT CASSVTRNTGELFF
. once TRBJ1-4 TRBV6-1 TGTGCCAGCAGTGAACAGGGTTATGAAAAACTGTTTTTT CASSEQGYEKLFF
TRBD2 . TRBJ2-7 TRBV5-1 TGCGCCAGCAGGCATACTAGCGGGTCCTACGAGCAGTACTTC CASRHTSGSYEQYF
. . TRBJ1-1 TRBV28 TGTGCCAGCAGTTTCCACACTGAAGCTTTCTTT CASSFHTEAFF